Below, 23 T cell receptor beta chains from the same sample are listed, as sequenced in a study of cytomegalovirus exposure and HLA in healthy donors. PCR employed 60 Vbeta and 13 Jbeta primers. This table comes from immunoSEQ multiplex PCR, and its TCRdb copy is limited to in-frame clones, with some not included. The table includes tens of thousands of clones, roughly 80% detected once. Sequenced: PBMCs. The receptors stem from a young man in good health and CMV-seronegative.

V usage is TRBV9 and J usage is TRBJ2-2, with TRBD1 matching over 9 bases. With V trimmed by 0 bases and J by 5 bases, 8 bases remained unmatched. The CDR3 loop spans 17 amino acids. Germline V gene lookup returns CDR1 SGDLS and CDR2 YYNGEE. The CDR3 nucleotides read TGTGCCAGCAGCGTAGCGGGGACAGGGTGGGTGACCGGGGAGCTGTTTTTT. Its protein is CASSVAGTGWVTGELFF.

The rearrangement links TRBV30 to TRBJ2-1; 9 bases match TRBD2. Germline CDR1 reads GTSNPN; CDR2 reads SVGIG (reference sequence). The CDR3 runs 16 residues. V shed 1 base, J shed 12 bases, and the junction held 16 bases outside the gene matches. This CDR3 is CAWSAPGLAKLRGQFF. CDR3 DNA sequence: TGTGCCTGGAGTGCCCCGGGACTAGCTAAGCTAAGAGGGCAGTTCTTC. Based on the CDR3 plus reference TRBV30 and TRBJ2-1, the full variable domain is SQTIHQWPATLVQPVGSPLSLECTVEGTSNPNLYWYRQAAGRGLQLLFYSVGIGQISSEVPQNLSASRPQDRQFILSSKKLLLSDSGFYLCAWSAPGLAKLRGQFFGPGTRLTVL.

The chain has TRBV7-6 and TRBJ2-1; a possible D gene is TRBD1 (5 bases). Trimming removed 6 bases at V and 3 bases at J, with 12 bases between. This CDR3 comprises 14 residues. Germline values: CDR1 SGHVS, CDR2 FNYEAQ. In DNA, the CDR3 is TGTGCCAGCAGTAAGACAGATAACTACAATGAGCAGTTCTTC. Translating it yields CASSKTDNYNEQFF. The entire variable domain, with the rest obtained from reference TRBV7-6 and TRBJ2-1, is as follows: GAGVSQSPRYKVTKRGQDVALRCDPISGHVSLYWYRQALGQGPEFLTYFNYEAQQDKSGLPNDRFSAERPEGSISTLTIQRTEQRDSAMYRCASSKTDNYNEQFFGPGTRLTVL.

This clone was seen more than once but under ten times. V and J are TRBV7-8 and TRBJ2-5; the match to TRBD2 covers 14 bases. The CDR3 spans 13 residues. With V trimmed by 8 bases and J by 5 bases, 1 base remained unmatched. CDR1 and CDR2 (germline): SGHVS, FQNEAQ. The CDR3, as DNA: TGTGCCAGCCGACTAGCGGGGGGGGAGACCCAGTACTTC. This codes for CASRLAGGETQYF.

The chain uses TRBV19 and TRBJ2-1; D call uncertain. The CDR3 sequence is 16 residues long. V was pared by 4 bases and J by 0 bases, with 13 bases between. Germline assignment: CDR1 LNHDA and CDR2 SQIVND (reference sequence). CDR3 bases: TGTGCCAGTAGTAGCCCAGCCCGGAGCTCCTACAATGAGCAGTTCTTC. Protein sequence: CASSSPARSSYNEQFF.

This chain joins TRBV11-2 and TRBJ2-7; unclear D gene. This CDR3 is built from 16 residues. The germline V gene has CDR1 SGHAT and CDR2 FQNNGV. The V and J ends lost 5 bases and 4 bases respectively, with 21 bases between them. Here the CDR3 reads CASSRSQALPVYEQYF. DNA for the CDR3: TGTGCCAGCAGCCGATCTCAGGCCTTACCGGTGTACGAGCAGTACTTC.

The CDR3 protein is CASSWGGTSGQTQYF. As DNA, the CDR3 is TGTGCCAGCAGCTGGGGCGGGACTAGCGGGCAGACCCAGTACTTC. The rearrangement uses TRBV5-5 and TRBJ2-5; 12 bases fit TRBD2. The CDR3 covers 15 residues. Germline CDR1 and CDR2: SGHKS and YYEKEE (reference sequence). The ends lost 3 bases at V and 6 bases at J; junction bases unmatched: 6.

V and J are TRBV19 and TRBJ2-7, with 8 bases that match TRBD1. Germline CDR1 LNHDA, CDR2 SQIVND (reference sequence). The CDR3 totals 15 residues. The junction had 13 bases not matched to a gene; V was cut back by 5 bases and J by 7 bases. CDR3 DNA sequence: TGTGCCAGTAGTCTCGACAGGGGTCACGGAGGGGAGCAGTACTTC. Its protein is CASSLDRGHGGEQYF.

As to this clone: The same CDR3 is also encoded by other DNA sequences in this sample. The rearrangement joins TRBV7-9 to TRBJ1-4; tentative D call: TRBD1 (5 bases). The V and J ends lost 2 bases and 2 bases respectively, with 12 bases between them. Germline V gene lookup returns CDR1 SEHNR and CDR2 FQNEAQ (reference sequence). This CDR3 has 16 amino acids. DNA of the CDR3: TGTGCCAGCAGCTTAATATCTGGGGCTACTAATGAAAAACTGTTTTTT. It codes for CASSLISGATNEKLFF.

This clone was observed a handful of times. The chain couples TRBV5-1 to TRBJ1-1; D gene uncertain. The germline V gene encodes CDR1 SGHRS and CDR2 YFSETQ. The CDR3 is made up of 15 amino acids. V dropped 1 base and J dropped 4 bases, with 14 bases sitting between them. As DNA, the CDR3 is TGCGCCAGCAGCTTGTCGCCGGCGGAGGGCACTGAAGCTTTCTTT. It is translated as CASSLSPAEGTEAFF. Full variable domain (outside the CDR3, taken from reference TRBV5-1 and TRBJ1-1): KAGVTQTPRYLIKTRGQQVTLSCSPISGHRSVSWYQQTPGQGLQFLFEYFSETQRNKGNFPGRFSGRQFSNSRSEMNVSTLELGDSALYLCASSLSPAEGTEAFFGQGTRLTVV.

The J gene is TRBJ2-1, the V gene TRBV5-1, with D possibly being TRBD2 (6 bases). CDR3 length: 16 residues. Between the trimmed V and J ends, which lost 0 bases and 6 bases, there was a span of 16 bases. Germline CDR1 and CDR2: SGHRS and YFSETQ. In DNA, the CDR3 is TGCGCCAGCAGCTTGGGGGCTCGGGAGTCCATCAATGAGCAGTTCTTC. This gives the protein CASSLGARESINEQFF. Full variable domain (rest looked up from reference TRBV5-1 and TRBJ2-1): KAGVTQTPRYLIKTRGQQVTLSCSPISGHRSVSWYQQTPGQGLQFLFEYFSETQRNKGNFPGRFSGRQFSNSRSEMNVSTLELGDSALYLCASSLGARESINEQFFGPGTRLTVL.

The chain couples TRBV15 to TRBJ1-1; possible D gene TRBD1, 6 bases. CDR3 length: 12 residues. Trimming pared 5 bases from V and 6 bases from J, leaving 10 bases between. Germline CDR1 and CDR2: LNHNV and YYDKDF (reference sequence). The CDR3 region has the DNA TGTGCCACCAGCGGGCAGGGGTCTGAAGCTTTCTTT. This gives the protein CATSGQGSEAFF.

This chain uses TRBV28 with TRBJ1-4; D unclear. The CDR3 runs to 16 residues. Trimming cost V 4 bases and J 7 bases, with 19 bases left between them. Germline values: CDR1 MDHEN, CDR2 SYDVKM. The CDR3 loop reads CASSSFGLGQSEKLFF. The CDR3 DNA reads as TGTGCCAGCAGTTCATTCGGGTTGGGTCAGAGTGAAAAACTGTTTTTT.

The gene calls are TRBV5-4 and TRBJ2-7, with 14 bases that match TRBD2. CDR3 length: 14 residues. The ends lost 2 bases at V and 6 bases at J; junction bases unmatched: 1. Germline V CDR1 and CDR2: SGHNT, YYREEE (reference sequence). CDR3 region: CASSFGLAGGEQYF. CDR3 DNA: TGTGCCAGCAGCTTCGGACTAGCGGGAGGCGAGCAGTACTTC.

The rearrangement links TRBV27 to TRBJ2-7; D remains ambiguous. V lost 6 bases to trimming and J lost 3 bases, with 15 bases between them. Germline loops: CDR1 MNHEY, CDR2 SMNVEV (reference sequence). This CDR3 has 14 amino acids. The chain's CDR3 is CASRPPHEFYEQYF. For the CDR3, the DNA is TGTGCCAGCAGACCCCCGCACGAGTTCTACGAGCAGTACTTC.

The chain uses TRBV29-1 and TRBJ1-1; 8 positions match TRBD1. J gave up 5 bases and V 7 bases, and 9 bases lay outside the gene matches. This CDR3 is built from 13 residues. Germline V gives CDR1 SQVTM, CDR2 ANQGSEA. The chain's CDR3 is CSADTTGETEAFF. The CDR3 coding sequence is TGCAGCGCCGACACGACAGGGGAGACTGAAGCTTTCTTT.

The chain employs TRBV4-1 and TRBJ1-1; a weak D match, TRBD1 (5 bases). The germline V and J ends were trimmed by 4 bases and 0 bases, with 9 bases remaining between them. CDR1 and CDR2 (germline): MGHRA, YSYEKL. CDR3 length equals 14 residues. The CDR3 DNA is TGCGCCAGCAGCCTGGGGCCGATGAACACTGAAGCTTTCTTT. Protein sequence: CASSLGPMNTEAFF.

This clone has a handful of counts. The chain has TRBV28 and TRBJ2-3; D perhaps matches TRBD2 (6 bases). V was clipped by 3 bases and J by 3 bases, with 31 bases between them. The CDR3 sequence is 21 residues long. Germline values: CDR1 MDHEN, CDR2 SYDVKM. In DNA form, the CDR3 reads TGTGCCAGCAGTTTTTCCCCGACAGAGGCACGGTGGGGGGTTTATACAGATACGCAGTATTTT. Translating it yields CASSFSPTEARWGVYTDTQYF.

The V and J genes are TRBV7-8 and TRBJ1-4; D possibly corresponds to TRBD1 (6 bases). Trimming left V 5 bases short and J 5 bases short, with 18 bases between. Germline lookup yields CDR1 SGHVS and CDR2 FQNEAQ. This CDR3 has 16 residues. DNA for the CDR3: TGTGCCAGCAGCCCGTCCGTCCGGGACATCAATGAAAAACTGTTTTTT. Protein product: CASSPSVRDINEKLFF.

The chain couples TRBV10-1 to TRBJ2-7; 9 bases map to TRBD1. The CDR3 consists of 16 residues. Germline V gene lookup returns CDR1 WNHNN and CDR2 SYGVQD (reference sequence). With V trimmed by 4 bases and J by 4 bases, 11 bases remained unmatched. This CDR3 is CASSGTWGQGRYEQYF. For the CDR3, the DNA is TGCGCCAGCAGTGGAACCTGGGGACAGGGCAGGTACGAGCAGTACTTC.

This chain links TRBV5-1 with TRBJ2-7; 7 bases map to TRBD2. Looked up from germline, CDR1 is SGHRS and CDR2 is YFSETQ. J gave up 2 bases and V 0 bases, and 8 bases lay outside the gene matches. This CDR3 contains 16 residues. CDR3 region: CASSLAEASGTYEQYF. CDR3 nucleotide sequence: TGCGCCAGCAGCTTGGCCGAGGCTAGCGGCACCTACGAGCAGTACTTC. Together with reference TRBV5-1 and TRBJ2-7, the CDR3 gives the full variable domain: KAGVTQTPRYLIKTRGQQVTLSCSPISGHRSVSWYQQTPGQGLQFLFEYFSETQRNKGNFPGRFSGRQFSNSRSEMNVSTLELGDSALYLCASSLAEASGTYEQYFGPGTRLTVT.

This clone was detected a few times. The chain couples TRBV12-2 to TRBJ1-5. TRBV12-2 is shown as a pseudogene. This CDR3 has 18 amino acids. The CDR3 coding sequence is TGTGCAAGTCGCCATGGGCACGGGGGGATGAAGAGCAATCAGCCCCAGCATTTT. Residues: CASRHGHGGMKSNQPQHF.

The chain joins TRBV2 to TRBJ2-3; TRBD1 agrees at 8 bases. The CDR3 loop spans 11 amino acids. V trimming: 11 bases; J trimming: 3 bases; junction bases outside the gene matches: 1. In germline, CDR1 is SNHLY, CDR2 FYNNEI. The CDR3 coding sequence is TGTGCCGGACAGGGAACAGATACGCAGTATTTT. This codes for CAGQGTDTQYF.